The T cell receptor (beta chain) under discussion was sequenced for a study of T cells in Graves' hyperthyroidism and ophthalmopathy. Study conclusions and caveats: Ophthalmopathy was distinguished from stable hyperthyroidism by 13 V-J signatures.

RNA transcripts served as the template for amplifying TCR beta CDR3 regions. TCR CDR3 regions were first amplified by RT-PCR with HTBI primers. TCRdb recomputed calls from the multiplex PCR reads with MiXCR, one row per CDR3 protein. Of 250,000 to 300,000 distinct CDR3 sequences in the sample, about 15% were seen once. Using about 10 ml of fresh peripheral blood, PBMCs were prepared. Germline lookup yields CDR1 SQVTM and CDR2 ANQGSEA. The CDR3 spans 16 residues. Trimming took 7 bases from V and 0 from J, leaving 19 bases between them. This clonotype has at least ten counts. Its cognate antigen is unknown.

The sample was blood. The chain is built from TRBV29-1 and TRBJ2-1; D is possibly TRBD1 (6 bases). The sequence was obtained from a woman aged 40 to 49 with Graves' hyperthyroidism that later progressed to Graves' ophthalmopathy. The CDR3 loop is CSDRKTGPSSYNEQFF. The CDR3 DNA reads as TGCAGCGACCGAAAGACAGGCCCCAGCTCCTACAATGAGCAGTTCTTC.